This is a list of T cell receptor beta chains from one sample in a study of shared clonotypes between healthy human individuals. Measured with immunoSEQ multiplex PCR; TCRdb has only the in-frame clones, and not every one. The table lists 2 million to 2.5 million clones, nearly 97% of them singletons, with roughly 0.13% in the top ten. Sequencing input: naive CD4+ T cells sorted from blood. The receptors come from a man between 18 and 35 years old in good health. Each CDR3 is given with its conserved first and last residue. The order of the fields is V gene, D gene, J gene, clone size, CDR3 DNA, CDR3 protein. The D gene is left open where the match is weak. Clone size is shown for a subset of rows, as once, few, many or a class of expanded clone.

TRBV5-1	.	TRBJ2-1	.	TGCGCCAGCAGCTGGGGGAGGAGTACTAATGAGCAGTTCTTC	CASSWGRSTNEQFF
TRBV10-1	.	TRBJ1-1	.	TGCGCCAGAGGGGAGACTGAAGCTTTCTTT	CARGETEAFF
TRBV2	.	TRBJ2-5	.	TGTGCCACCTCTAGGGGAGTACAAGAGACCCAGTACTTC	CATSRGVQETQYF
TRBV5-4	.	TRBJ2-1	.	TGTGCCAGCAGCTTTGCTATCAATGAGCAGTTCTTC	CASSFAINEQFF
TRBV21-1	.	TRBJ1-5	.	TGTGCCAGCCGGCCCCCACTAACAGCAACCCTCAAGGATAGCAATCAGCCCCAGCATTTT	CASRPPLTATLKDSNQPQHF
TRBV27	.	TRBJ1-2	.	TGTGCCAGCAGTTTTCGAGCCCACTATGGCTACACCTTC	CASSFRAHYGYTF
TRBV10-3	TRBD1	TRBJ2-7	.	TGTGCCATCAGTGGGGACAGGCCCTACGAGCAGTACTTC	CAISGDRPYEQYF
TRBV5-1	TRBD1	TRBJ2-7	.	TGCGCCAGCAGCTTGGAGACAGGGGGTTTATACGAGCAGTACTTC	CASSLETGGLYEQYF
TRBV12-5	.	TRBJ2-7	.	TGTGCTAGTGGTCGCGAGTACTACGAGCAGTACTTC	CASGREYYEQYF
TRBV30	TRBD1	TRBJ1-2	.	TGTGCCTGGAGCAGGGGGCCTAACTATGGCTACACCTTC	CAWSRGPNYGYTF
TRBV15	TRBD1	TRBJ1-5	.	TGTGCCACCAGCAGAGTTTTAGGCCAGGGGGCACAGCCCCAGCATTTT	CATSRVLGQGAQPQHF
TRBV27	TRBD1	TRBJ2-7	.	TGTGCCAGCAGTACCCTAATGGGACAGGGTAACTCCTACGAGCAGTACTTC	CASSTLMGQGNSYEQYF
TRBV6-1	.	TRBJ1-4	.	TGTGCCAGCAGGGGGACCGGGGTCGGCGAAAAACTGTTTTTT	CASRGTGVGEKLFF
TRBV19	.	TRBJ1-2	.	TGTGCCAGTTTTGGACGGGCTTCTAACTATGGCTACACCTTC	CASFGRASNYGYTF
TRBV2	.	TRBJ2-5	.	TGTGCCACAAGATTGCGGGGGCTGTACCAAGAGACCCAGTACTTC	CATRLRGLYQETQYF
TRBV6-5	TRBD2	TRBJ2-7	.	TGTGCCAGCAGTTCCAGCCGACTAGCGGGAGAGCACGAGCAGTACTTC	CASSSSRLAGEHEQYF
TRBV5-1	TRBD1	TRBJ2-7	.	TGCGCCAGCAGCCTAGGACAGGGGCGGGCCTACGAGCAGTACTTC	CASSLGQGRAYEQYF
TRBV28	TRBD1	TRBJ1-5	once	TGTGCCAGCAGTTCAGGGGGAGCAGGGGATCAGCCCCAGCATTTT	CASSSGGAGDQPQHF
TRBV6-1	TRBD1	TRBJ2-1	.	TGTGCCAGCAGTGAAGCAAAGAGGGGACAGCGGAACTACAATGAGCAGTTCTTC	CASSEAKRGQRNYNEQFF
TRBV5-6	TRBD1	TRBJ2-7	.	TGTGCCAGCAGCCAACCGCCGGGACAGGGGTCCCACGAGCAGTACTTC	CASSQPPGQGSHEQYF
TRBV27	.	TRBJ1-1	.	TGTGCCAGCGGCGGGGGGGTGCGCACTGAAGCTTTCTTT	CASGGGVRTEAFF
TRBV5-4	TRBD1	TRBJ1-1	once	TGTGCCAGCAGCCCCACGGGACAGGGAAACACTGAAGCTTTCTTT	CASSPTGQGNTEAFF
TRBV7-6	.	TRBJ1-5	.	TGTGCCAGCAGCTTAGACAATGATCAGCCCCAGCATTTT	CASSLDNDQPQHF
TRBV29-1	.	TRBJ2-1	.	TGCAGCGTTGAAGGAAGAGGGGACAATGAGCAGTTCTTC	CSVEGRGDNEQFF
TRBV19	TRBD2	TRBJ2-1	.	TGTGCCAGTAGTAGCGGGGGGAACTACAATGAGCAGTTCTTC	CASSSGGNYNEQFF
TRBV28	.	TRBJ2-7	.	TGTGCCAGCAGTTGGCCCACTATTCAGAGTAGCTCCTACGAGCAGTACTTC	CASSWPTIQSSSYEQYF
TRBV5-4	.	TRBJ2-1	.	TGTGCCAGCAGCCTGGACGGGCGAGGCTACAATGAGCAGTTCTTC	CASSLDGRGYNEQFF
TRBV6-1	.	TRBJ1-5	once	TGTGCCAGCAGTGCCCGAATGGTACTCAATCAGCCCCAGCATTTT	CASSARMVLNQPQHF
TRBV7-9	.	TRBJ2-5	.	TGTGCCAGCATCTTTGAGAAACCAGAGACCCAGTACTTC	CASIFEKPETQYF
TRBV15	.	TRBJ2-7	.	TGTGCCACCAGCAGGCGAGGATCCTACGAGCAGTACTTC	CATSRRGSYEQYF
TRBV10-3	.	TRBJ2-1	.	TGTGCCATCAGTGAGACGGGGACTGCTGAGCAGTTCTTC	CAISETGTAEQFF
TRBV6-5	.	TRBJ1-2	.	TGTGCCAGCAGTTACTCGAGACAAAACTATGGCTACACCTTC	CASSYSRQNYGYTF
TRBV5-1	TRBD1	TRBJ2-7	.	TGCGCCAGCAGCTCAGACAGGGTCCCCTACGAGCAGTACTTC	CASSSDRVPYEQYF
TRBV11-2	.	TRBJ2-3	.	TGTGCCAGCAGCTTATTCGGCGGGGGCGGCACAGATACGCAGTATTTT	CASSLFGGGGTDTQYF
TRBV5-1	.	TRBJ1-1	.	TGCGCCAGCCGGACAGACATGAACACTGAAGCTTTCTTT	CASRTDMNTEAFF
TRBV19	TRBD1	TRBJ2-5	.	TGTGCCAGTAGTAATGGACAGGGATTAGGAGAGACCCAGTACTTC	CASSNGQGLGETQYF
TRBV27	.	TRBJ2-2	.	TGTGCCAGCAGTCCCAGGTGGGGGGAGCTGTTTTTT	CASSPRWGELFF
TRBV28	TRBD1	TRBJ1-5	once	TGTGCCAGCAAAAGGGGACAGGGGATGGGTCAGCCCCAGCATTTT	CASKRGQGMGQPQHF
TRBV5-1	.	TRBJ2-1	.	TGCGCCAGCAGCTTGGTGGCGGGAACCTCCTACAATGAGCAGTTCTTC	CASSLVAGTSYNEQFF
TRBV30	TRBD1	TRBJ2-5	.	TGTGCCTGGGATTCAGGGGGTAGGACCCAGTACTTC	CAWDSGGRTQYF
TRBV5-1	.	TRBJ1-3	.	TGCGCCAGCAGCTTGTATTCCTCTGGAAACACCATATATTTT	CASSLYSSGNTIYF